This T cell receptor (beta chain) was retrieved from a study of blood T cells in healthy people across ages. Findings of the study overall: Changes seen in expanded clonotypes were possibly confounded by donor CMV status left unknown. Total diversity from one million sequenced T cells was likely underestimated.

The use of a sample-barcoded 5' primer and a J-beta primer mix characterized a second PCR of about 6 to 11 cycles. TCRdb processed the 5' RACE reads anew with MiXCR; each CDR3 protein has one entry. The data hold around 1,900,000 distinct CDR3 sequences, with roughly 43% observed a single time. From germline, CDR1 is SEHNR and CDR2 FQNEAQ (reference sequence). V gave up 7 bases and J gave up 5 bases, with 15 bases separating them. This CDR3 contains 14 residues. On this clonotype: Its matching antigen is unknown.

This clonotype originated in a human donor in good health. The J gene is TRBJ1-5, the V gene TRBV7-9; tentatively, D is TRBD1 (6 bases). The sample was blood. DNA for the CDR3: TGTGCCAGCACCCAGGGGCAGCGGGATCAGCCCCAGCATTTT. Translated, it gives CASTQGQRDQPQHF.